These 7 T cell receptor beta chains share one sample of origin, sequenced in a study of blood T cell repertoires in COVID-19. Repertoires were generated with immunoSEQ multiplex PCR, while TCRdb's copy carries only in-frame clones and drops some. This sample carries about 330,000 clones, 80% to 90% of them seen once, and the ten largest clones take around 4.6%. Material: PBMCs or T cells enriched from blood (not recorded which). Receptors were obtained from a young man who had recovered from COVID-19.

The V and J genes are TRBV7-2 and TRBJ1-5; 8 bases are shared with TRBD1. This CDR3 comprises 14 residues. V lost 5 bases, J lost 4 bases, and 4 bases stayed unmatched. CDR1 SGHTA and CDR2 FQGNSA come from the germline V gene. This CDR3 reads CASSDRTGNQPQHF. CDR3 DNA: TGTGCCAGCAGCGATCGGACAGGGAATCAGCCCCAGCATTTT.

This rearrangement joins TRBV19 to TRBJ1-6; possible D gene TRBD1, 5 bases. Trimming took 2 bases from V and 14 from J, leaving 13 bases between them. Germline CDR1 reads LNHDA; CDR2 reads SQIVND (reference sequence). This CDR3 comprises 13 residues. The CDR3 DNA reads as TGTGCCAGTAGTATAAGCTGGGGGGTCTCCCTCCACTTT. This translates into CASSISWGVSLHF.

This chain joins TRBV9 and TRBJ2-7; 7 positions agree with TRBD1. After removal of 4 bases from V and 3 bases from J, the junction contained 19 bases not matched to a gene. The CDR3 runs 18 residues. The germline V gene encodes CDR1 SGDLS and CDR2 YYNGEE. The CDR3 bases are TGTGCCAGCAGCAGACGGGACAGACCCACCGACGGCTACTACGAGCAGTACTTC. Its translation is CASSRRDRPTDGYYEQYF.

The chain employs TRBV30 and TRBJ1-5; the D is unclear. There are 14 residues in the CDR3. Germline lookup yields CDR1 GTSNPN and CDR2 SVGIG (reference sequence). V was pared by 0 bases and J by 7 bases, with 13 bases between. CDR3 amino acids: CAWSVTGDRQPQHF. In DNA form, the CDR3 reads TGTGCCTGGAGTGTTACCGGGGATAGGCAGCCCCAGCATTTT.

The V call is TRBV2, the J call TRBJ1-4, with 11 bases that match TRBD1. V trimming: 5 bases; J trimming: 10 bases; junction bases outside the gene matches: 9. This CDR3 has 15 residues. Per the germline V gene, CDR1 is SNHLY and CDR2 is FYNNEI. The CDR3 loop reads CASSTGQGAIVKLFF. The CDR3, as DNA: TGTGCCAGCAGTACAGGACAGGGGGCTATCGTAAAACTGTTTTTT.

The V and J genes are TRBV28 and TRBJ2-2, with 7 bases fitting TRBD2. CDR1 and CDR2 from the germline V gene are MDHEN and SYDVKM. The V and J ends lost 7 bases and 4 bases, in that order; junction bases with no gene match: 9. There are 15 residues in the CDR3. The CDR3 region has the DNA TGTGCCAGCACCTTGGGAGGGACTGGCACCGGGGAGCTGTTTTTT. This sequence encodes CASTLGGTGTGELFF.

The V gene is TRBV7-6, the J gene TRBJ2-3; D is unresolved. In germline, CDR1 is SGHVS, CDR2 FNYEAQ. The V end lost 1 base, the J end lost 4 bases, and 15 bases lay between the germline ends. This CDR3 region has 16 residues. CDR3 sequence (DNA): TGTGCCAGCAGCTTAGATCCCAGGTGGCGATCAGATACGCAGTATTTT. Translating it yields CASSLDPRWRSDTQYF.